This paragraph reports one T cell receptor (beta chain). The sample is drawn from a study of blood T cell repertoires in COVID-19. Patients of the Seattle cohort, enrolled during active infection, were followed longitudinally. Per the germline V gene, CDR1 is KGHSH and CDR2 is LQKENI. CDR3 size: 13 residues. Deletions cut 3 bases from V and 7 bases from J, with 9 bases between. In the authors' methods: Cell counts per sample came from amplifying reference gene primers. The table came from immunoSEQ multiplex PCR; TCRdb's copy has only in-frame clones and leaves some out. V, J and clone size are taken as reported in that table, and D and trimming were inferred from the DNA itself. There are roughly 380,000 clones in the sample; 75% to 90% occur only once, and about 1.4% lies in the top ten.

Source material: peripheral blood. The rearrangement links TRBV18 to TRBJ1-4; the D is unclear. This receptor was taken from a woman between 40 and 50 years old with COVID-19, enrolled during active disease. The CDR3 nucleotides read TGTGCCAGCTCACCGGCGGCGTCTGAAAAACTGTTTTTT. Translated, it gives CASSPAASEKLFF. Full variable domain (rest looked up from reference TRBV18 and TRBJ1-4): NAGVMQNPRHLVRRRGQEARLRCSPMKGHSHVYWYRQLPEEGLKFMVYLQKENIIDESGMPKERFSAEFPKEGPSILRIQQVVRGDSAAYFCASSPAASEKLFFGSGTQLSVL.